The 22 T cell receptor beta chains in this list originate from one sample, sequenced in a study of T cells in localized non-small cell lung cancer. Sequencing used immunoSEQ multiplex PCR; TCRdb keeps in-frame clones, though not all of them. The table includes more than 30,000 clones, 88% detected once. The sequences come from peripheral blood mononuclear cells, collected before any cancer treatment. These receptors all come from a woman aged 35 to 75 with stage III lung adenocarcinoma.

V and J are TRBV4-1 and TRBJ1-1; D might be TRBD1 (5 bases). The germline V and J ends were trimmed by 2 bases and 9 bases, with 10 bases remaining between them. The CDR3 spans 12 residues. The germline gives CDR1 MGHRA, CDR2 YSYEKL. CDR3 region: CASSQPAGQAFF. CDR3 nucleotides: TGCGCCAGCAGCCAACCCGCAGGGCAAGCTTTCTTT.

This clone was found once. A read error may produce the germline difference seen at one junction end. CDR3 DNA sequence: TGTGCCAGCAGCTTCAGGGGGGACGCCCGCTTC. Amino acids: CASSFRGDARF. The chain uses TRBV13 and TRBJ1-2; TRBD1 matches at 7 bases. Germline V lookup: CDR1 PRHDT, CDR2 FYEKMQ (reference sequence). The CDR3 contains 11 residues.

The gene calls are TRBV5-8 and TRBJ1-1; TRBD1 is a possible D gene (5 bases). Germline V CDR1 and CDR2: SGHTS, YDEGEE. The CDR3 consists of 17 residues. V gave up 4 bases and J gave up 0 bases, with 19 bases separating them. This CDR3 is CASSRVFGDLMNTEAFF. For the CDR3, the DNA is TGTGCCAGCAGCCGCGTCTTCGGGGACCTCATGAACACTGAAGCTTTCTTT.

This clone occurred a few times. The CDR3 DNA follows: TGTGCCAGCAGGGAGAGGGGCAGCCAGCAGCATTTT. It yields the protein CASRERGSQQHF. The V and J genes are TRBV2 and TRBJ1-5, with D perhaps TRBD1 (5 bases). V lost 6 bases, J lost 13 bases, and 16 bases lay in between. The CDR3 is made up of 12 amino acids. Germline V CDR1 and CDR2: SNHLY, FYNNEI.

The CDR3 here is CASSNRVQETQYF. The DNA for the CDR3 is TGTGCCAGCAGTAACAGGGTACAAGAGACCCAGTACTTC. This chain uses TRBV2 with TRBJ2-5; TRBD1 is a possible D gene (6 bases). V was pared by 5 bases and J by 2 bases, with 9 bases between. The V gene's germline CDR1 is SNHLY and CDR2 FYNNEI. This CDR3 is 13 amino acids long.

Here the CDR3 reads CASSRAAGDYTEAFF. The CDR3 region has the DNA TGTGCCAGCAGCCGGGCAGCAGGGGACTACACTGAAGCTTTCTTT. V usage is TRBV7-2 and J usage is TRBJ1-1, with a weak D call TRBD1 (6 bases). The CDR3 is 15 residues long. Trimming took off 5 bases at V and 3 bases at J, with 16 bases between the two ends. The germline gives CDR1 SGHTA, CDR2 FQGNSA.

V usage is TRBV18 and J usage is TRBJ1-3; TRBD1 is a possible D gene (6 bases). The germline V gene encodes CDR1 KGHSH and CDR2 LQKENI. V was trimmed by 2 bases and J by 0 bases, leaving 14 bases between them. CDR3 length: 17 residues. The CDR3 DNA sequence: TGTGCCAGCTCACCAAGGACAGCTTCCTCCTCTGGAAACACCATATATTTT. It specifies CASSPRTASSSGNTIYF. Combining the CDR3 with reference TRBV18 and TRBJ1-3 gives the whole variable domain NAGVMQNPRHLVRRRGQEARLRCSPMKGHSHVYWYRQLPEEGLKFMVYLQKENIIDESGMPKERFSAEFPKEGPSILRIQQVVRGDSAAYFCASSPRTASSSGNTIYFGEGSWLTVV.

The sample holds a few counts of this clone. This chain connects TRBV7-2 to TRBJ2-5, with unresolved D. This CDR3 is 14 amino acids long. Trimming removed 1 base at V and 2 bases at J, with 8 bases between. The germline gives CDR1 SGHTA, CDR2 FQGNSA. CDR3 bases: TGTGCCAGCAGCTTAGAAGCTCTACAAGAGACCCAGTACTTC. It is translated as CASSLEALQETQYF.

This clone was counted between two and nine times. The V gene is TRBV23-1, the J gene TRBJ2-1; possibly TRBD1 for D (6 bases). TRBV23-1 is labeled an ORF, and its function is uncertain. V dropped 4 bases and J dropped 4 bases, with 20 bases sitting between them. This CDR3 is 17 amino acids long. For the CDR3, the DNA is TGCGCCAGCAGTCCTCCCCCCCAGCAGGGGCAATACAATGAGCAGTTCTTC. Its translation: CASSPPPQQGQYNEQFF.

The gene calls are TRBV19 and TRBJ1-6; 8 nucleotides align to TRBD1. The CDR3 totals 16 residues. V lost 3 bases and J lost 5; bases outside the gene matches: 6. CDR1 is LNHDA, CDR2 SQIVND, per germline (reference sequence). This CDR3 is CASSIQGQANNSPLHF. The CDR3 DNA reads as TGTGCCAGTAGTATCCAGGGACAGGCTAATAATTCACCCCTCCACTTT.

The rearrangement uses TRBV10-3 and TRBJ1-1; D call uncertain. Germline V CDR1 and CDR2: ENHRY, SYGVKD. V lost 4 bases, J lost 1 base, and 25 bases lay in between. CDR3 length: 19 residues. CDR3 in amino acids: CAISAPPRNPAAGNTEAFF. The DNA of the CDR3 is TGTGCCATCAGTGCCCCCCCCCGAAATCCCGCGGCAGGGAACACTGAAGCTTTCTTT.

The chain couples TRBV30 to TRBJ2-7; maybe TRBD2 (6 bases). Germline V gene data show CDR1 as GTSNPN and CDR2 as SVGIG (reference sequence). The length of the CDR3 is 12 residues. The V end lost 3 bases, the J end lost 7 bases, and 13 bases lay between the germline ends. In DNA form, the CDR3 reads TGTGCCTGGAGGGCGGGACTCCCTGAGCAGTACTTC. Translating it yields CAWRAGLPEQYF.

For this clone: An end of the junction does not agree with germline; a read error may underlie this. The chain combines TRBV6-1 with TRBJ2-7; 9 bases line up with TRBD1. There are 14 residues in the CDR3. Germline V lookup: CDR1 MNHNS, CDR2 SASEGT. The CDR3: CASSSGTGSSEQYF. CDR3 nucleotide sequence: TGTGCCAGCAGCTCCGGGACAGGGTCCTCCGAGCAGTACTTC.

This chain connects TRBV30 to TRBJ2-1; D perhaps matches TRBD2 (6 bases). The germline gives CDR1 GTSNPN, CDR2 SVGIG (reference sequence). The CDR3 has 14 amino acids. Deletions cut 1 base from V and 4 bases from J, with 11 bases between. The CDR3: CAWSESAGYNEQFF. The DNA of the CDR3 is TGTGCCTGGAGTGAGTCGGCGGGATACAATGAGCAGTTCTTC.

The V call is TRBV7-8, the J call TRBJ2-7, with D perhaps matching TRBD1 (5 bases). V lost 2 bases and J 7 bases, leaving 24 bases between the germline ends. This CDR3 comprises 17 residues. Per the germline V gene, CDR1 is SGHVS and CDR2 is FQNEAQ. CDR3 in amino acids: CASSLLAPLQATGEQYF. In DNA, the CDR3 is TGTGCCAGCAGCTTACTCGCTCCACTACAGGCGACCGGGGAGCAGTACTTC.

The CDR3 spells CASSPRDGGTQYF. CDR3 bases: TGCGCCAGCAGCCCCCGGGACGGCGGAACCCAGTACTTC. V gene TRBV4-1 combines with J gene TRBJ2-5; D may correspond to TRBD1 or TRBD2 (5 bases each). V was trimmed by 4 bases and J by 8 bases, leaving 14 bases between them. The CDR3 runs 13 residues. CDR1 and CDR2 from the germline V gene are MGHRA and YSYEKL.

CDR3 protein: CASTPGRLSTDTQYF. The CDR3 DNA sequence: TGTGCCAGCACCCCAGGGCGTCTTAGCACAGATACGCAGTATTTT. The chain combines TRBV6-5 with TRBJ2-3; D perhaps matches TRBD1 (5 bases). V was shortened by 7 bases and J by 0 bases, with 14 bases between the two germline ends. Germline-derived CDR1 and CDR2 are MNHEY and SVGAGI. The CDR3 has 15 amino acids.

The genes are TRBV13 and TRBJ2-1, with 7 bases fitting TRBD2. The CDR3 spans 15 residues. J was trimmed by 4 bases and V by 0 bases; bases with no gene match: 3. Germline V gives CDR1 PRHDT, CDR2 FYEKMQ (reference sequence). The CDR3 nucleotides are TGTGCCAGCAGCTTAGGGGCGGGACTATACAATGAGCAGTTCTTC. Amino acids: CASSLGAGLYNEQFF.

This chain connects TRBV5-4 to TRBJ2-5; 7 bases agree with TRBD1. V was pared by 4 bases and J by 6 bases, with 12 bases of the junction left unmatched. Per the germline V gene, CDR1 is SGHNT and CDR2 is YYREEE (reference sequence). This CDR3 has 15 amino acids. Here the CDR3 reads CASSAGTDAPKTQYF. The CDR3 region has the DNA TGTGCCAGCAGCGCCGGGACAGACGCGCCAAAGACCCAGTACTTC.

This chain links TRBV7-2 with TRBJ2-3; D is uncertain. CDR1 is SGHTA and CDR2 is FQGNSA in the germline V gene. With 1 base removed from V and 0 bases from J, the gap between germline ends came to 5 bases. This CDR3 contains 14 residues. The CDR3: CASSLGWSTDTQYF. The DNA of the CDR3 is TGTGCCAGCAGCTTAGGATGGAGCACAGATACGCAGTATTTT.

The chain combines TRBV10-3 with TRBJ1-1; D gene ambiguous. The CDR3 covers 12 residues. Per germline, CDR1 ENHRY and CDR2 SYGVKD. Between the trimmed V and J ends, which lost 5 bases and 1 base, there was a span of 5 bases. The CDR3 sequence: CAISLTNTEAFF. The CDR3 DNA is TGTGCCATCAGTCTTACGAACACTGAAGCTTTCTTT.

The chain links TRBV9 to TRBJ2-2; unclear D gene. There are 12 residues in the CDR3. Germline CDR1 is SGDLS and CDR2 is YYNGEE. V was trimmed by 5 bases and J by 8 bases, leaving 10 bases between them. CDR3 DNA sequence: TGTGCCAGCAGAGATGTTTTAGGGGAGCTGTTTTTT. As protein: CASRDVLGELFF.